This is a list of T cell receptor beta chains from one sample in a study of T cell repertoires in cytomegalovirus infection. MiXCR, run by TCRdb on the reads, gives a single entry per CDR3 protein. The table records approximately 750,000 distinct CDR3 sequences, approximately 40% of them present only once. Sequencing was done on a sample of PBMCs. These receptors originate from a human donor in good health (CMV status not recorded). Some clones in this sample may be carry-over from other donors' samples. The CDR3 runs from the conserved cysteine through the conserved F or W. The D gene is left open where the match is weak. Some rows mark clone size as missing; the rest say once, few, many or name a class of expanded clone.

TRBJ1-5 - - TRBV20-1 TGCAGTGCTAGAGATAGCGGTCCGCCCCAGCATTTT CSARDSGPPQHF
TRBJ2-1 many - TRBV7-8 TGTGCCAGCAGCTTAGCGAACTCTTACAATGAGCAGTTCTTC CASSLANSYNEQFF
TRBJ1-4 many - TRBV25-1 TGTGCCAGCAGTCCACCGGGACTCACAACTAATGAAAAACTGTTTTTT CASSPPGLTTNEKLFF
TRBJ1-3 few - TRBV9 TGTGCCAGCAGGCCAGGGGACTCTGGAAACACCATATATTTT CASRPGDSGNTIYF
TRBJ1-2 few - TRBV7-2 TGTGCCAGACCGGCGGGGGGCGCCAGTGGCTACACCTTC CARPAGGASGYTF
TRBJ1-4 few - TRBV19 TGTGCCAGTACCACTTGGGGGGGCGCCCCGGAGGACGAAAAACTGTTTTTT CASTTWGGAPEDEKLFF
TRBJ2-6 many - TRBV12-3/TRBV12-4 TGTGCCAGCAGTCTACAGGGATCGCCTGGGGCCAACGTCCTGACTTTC CASSLQGSPGANVLTF
TRBJ2-6 many - TRBV7-2 TGTGCCAGTTTTGGGGGCTCTGGGGCCAACGTCCTGACTTTC CASFGGSGANVLTF
TRBJ2-7 - TRBD2 TRBV7-2 TGTGCCAGCAGCCCCTGGACTAGCGGGAGTAGTAGGGCCTACGAGCAGTACTTC CASSPWTSGSSRAYEQYF
TRBJ1-1 many TRBD1 TRBV10-3 TGTGCCATCAGTGCCCCGACAGGGCCGAACACTGAAGCTTTCTTT CAISAPTGPNTEAFF
TRBJ2-1 - TRBD2 TRBV11-2 TGTGCCAGCAGCTTCTCCGGACTAGATGAGCAGTTCTTC CASSFSGLDEQFF
TRBJ1-3 - - TRBV12-3/TRBV12-4 TGTGCCAGCAGACCCTGGACAGCCAGCTCTGGAAACACCATATATTTT CASRPWTASSGNTIYF
TRBJ2-1 - - TRBV7-2 TGTGCCAGCAGCTTAGGGACCTTTCTGTTCTTC CASSLGTFLFF
TRBJ2-7 few TRBD2 TRBV7-8 TGTGCCAGCAGCTTAGCTCGACTAGCGGGAAACAACGAGCAGTACTTC CASSLARLAGNNEQYF
TRBJ2-3 - - TRBV29-1 TGCAGCTTCCGGCAAGGTCGATCCGCAGATACGCAGTATTTT CSFRQGRSADTQYF